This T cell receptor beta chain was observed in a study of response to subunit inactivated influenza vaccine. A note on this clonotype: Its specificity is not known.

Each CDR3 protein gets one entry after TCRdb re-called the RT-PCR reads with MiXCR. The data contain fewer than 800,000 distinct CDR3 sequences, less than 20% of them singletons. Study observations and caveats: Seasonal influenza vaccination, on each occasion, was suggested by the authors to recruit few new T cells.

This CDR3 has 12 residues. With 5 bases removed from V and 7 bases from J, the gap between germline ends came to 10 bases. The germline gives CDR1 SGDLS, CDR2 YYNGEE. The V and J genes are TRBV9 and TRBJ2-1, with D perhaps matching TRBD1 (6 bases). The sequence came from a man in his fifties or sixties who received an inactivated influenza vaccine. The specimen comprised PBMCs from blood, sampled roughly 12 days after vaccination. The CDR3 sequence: CASSNRANEQFF. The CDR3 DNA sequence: TGTGCCAGCAGTAACAGGGCGAATGAGCAGTTCTTC. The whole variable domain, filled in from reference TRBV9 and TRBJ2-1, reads DSGVTQTPKHLITATGQRVTLRCSPRSGDLSVYWYQQSLDQGLQFLIQYYNGEERAKGNILERFSAQQFPDLHSELNLSSLELGDSALYFCASSNRANEQFFGPGTRLTVL.